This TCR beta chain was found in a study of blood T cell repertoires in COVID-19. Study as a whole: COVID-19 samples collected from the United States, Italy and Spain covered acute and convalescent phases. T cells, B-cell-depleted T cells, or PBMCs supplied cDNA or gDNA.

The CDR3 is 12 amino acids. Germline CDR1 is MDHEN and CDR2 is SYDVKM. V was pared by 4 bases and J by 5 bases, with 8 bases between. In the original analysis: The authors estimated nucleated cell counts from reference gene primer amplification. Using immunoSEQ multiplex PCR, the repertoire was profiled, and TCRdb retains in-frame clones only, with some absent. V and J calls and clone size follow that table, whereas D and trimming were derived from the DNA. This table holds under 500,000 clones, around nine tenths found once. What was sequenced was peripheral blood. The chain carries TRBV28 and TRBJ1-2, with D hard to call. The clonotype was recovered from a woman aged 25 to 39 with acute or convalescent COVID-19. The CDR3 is CASSSQSYGYTF. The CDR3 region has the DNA TGTGCCAGCAGTTCACAGAGTTATGGCTACACCTTC.